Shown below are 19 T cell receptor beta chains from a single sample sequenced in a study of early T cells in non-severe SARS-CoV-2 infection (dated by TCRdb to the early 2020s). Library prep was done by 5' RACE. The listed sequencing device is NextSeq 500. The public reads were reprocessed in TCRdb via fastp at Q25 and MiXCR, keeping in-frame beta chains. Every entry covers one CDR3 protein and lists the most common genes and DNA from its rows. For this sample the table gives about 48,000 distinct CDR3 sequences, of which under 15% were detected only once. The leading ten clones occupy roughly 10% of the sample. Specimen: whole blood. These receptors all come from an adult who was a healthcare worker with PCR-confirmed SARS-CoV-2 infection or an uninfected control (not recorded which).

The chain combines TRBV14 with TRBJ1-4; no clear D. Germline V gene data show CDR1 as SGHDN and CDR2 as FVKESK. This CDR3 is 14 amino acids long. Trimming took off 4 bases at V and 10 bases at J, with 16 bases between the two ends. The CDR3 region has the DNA TGTGCCAGCAGCCCCTACTTGACTTGGGGAAAACTGTTTTTT. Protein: CASSPYLTWGKLFF.

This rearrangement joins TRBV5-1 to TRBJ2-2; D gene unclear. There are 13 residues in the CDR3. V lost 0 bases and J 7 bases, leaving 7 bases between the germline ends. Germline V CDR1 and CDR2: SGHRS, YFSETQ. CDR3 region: CASSLDGRGELFF. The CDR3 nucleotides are TGCGCCAGCAGCTTGGACGGTCGCGGGGAGCTGTTTTTT. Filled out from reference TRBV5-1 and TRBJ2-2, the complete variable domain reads KAGVTQTPRYLIKTRGQQVTLSCSPISGHRSVSWYQQTPGQGLQFLFEYFSETQRNKGNFPGRFSGRQFSNSRSEMNVSTLELGDSALYLCASSLDGRGELFFGEGSRLTVL.

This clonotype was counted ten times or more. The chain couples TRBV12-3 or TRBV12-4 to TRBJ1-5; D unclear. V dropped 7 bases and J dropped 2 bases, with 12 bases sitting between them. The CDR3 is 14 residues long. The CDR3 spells CASTGNQGNQPQHF. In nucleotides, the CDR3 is TGTGCCAGCACCGGGAATCAGGGCAATCAGCCCCAGCATTTT.

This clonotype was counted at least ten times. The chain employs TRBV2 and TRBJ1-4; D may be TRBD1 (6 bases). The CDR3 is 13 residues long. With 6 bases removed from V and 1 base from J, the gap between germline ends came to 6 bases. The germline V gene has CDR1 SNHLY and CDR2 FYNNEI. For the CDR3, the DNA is TGTGCCAGCAGCAGGGGAACTAATGAAAAACTGTTTTTT. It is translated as CASSRGTNEKLFF.

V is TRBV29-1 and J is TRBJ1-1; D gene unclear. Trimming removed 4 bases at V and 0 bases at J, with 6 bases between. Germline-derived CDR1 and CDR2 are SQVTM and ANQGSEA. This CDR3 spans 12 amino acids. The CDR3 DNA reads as TGCAGCGTTGTCCCCTTGAACACTGAAGCTTTCTTT. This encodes CSVVPLNTEAFF. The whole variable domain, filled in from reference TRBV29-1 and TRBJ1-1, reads SAVISQKPSRDICQRGTSLTIQCQVDSQVTMMFWYRQQPGQSLTLIATANQGSEATYESGFVIDKFPISRPNLTFSTLTVSNMSPEDSSIYLCSVVPLNTEAFFGQGTRLTVV.

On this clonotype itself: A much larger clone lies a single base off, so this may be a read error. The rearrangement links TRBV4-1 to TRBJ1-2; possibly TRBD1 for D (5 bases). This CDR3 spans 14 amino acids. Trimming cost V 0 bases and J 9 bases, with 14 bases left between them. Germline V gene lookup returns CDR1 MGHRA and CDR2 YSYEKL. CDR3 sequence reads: CASSQDPGQRSYTF. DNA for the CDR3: TGCGCCAGCAGCCAAGATCCAGGGCAGAGGAGCTACACCTTC.

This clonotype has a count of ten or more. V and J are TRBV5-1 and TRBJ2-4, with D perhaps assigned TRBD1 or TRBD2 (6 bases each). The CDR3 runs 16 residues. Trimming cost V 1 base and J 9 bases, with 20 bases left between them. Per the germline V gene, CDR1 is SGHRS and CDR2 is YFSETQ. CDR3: CASSLNARGGAGIQYF. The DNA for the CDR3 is TGCGCCAGCAGCTTGAACGCCAGGGGAGGTGCGGGCATTCAGTACTTC.

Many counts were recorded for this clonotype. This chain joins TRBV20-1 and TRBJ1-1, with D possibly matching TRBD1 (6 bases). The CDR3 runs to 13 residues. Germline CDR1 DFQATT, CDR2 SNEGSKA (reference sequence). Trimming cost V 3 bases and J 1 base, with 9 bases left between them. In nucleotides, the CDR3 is TGCAGTGCTAGGAGGGGGGCGAACACTGAAGCTTTCTTT. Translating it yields CSARRGANTEAFF.

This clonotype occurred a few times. Here the CDR3 DNA reads TGCGCCAGCAGCGCCACAGGGGCCACCTCTGGAAACACCATATATTTT. Amino acid sequence: CASSATGATSGNTIYF. The V gene is TRBV5-1, the J gene TRBJ1-3, with TRBD1 identical over 7 bases. CDR1 SGHRS and CDR2 YFSETQ come from the germline V gene. The CDR3 loop spans 16 amino acids. Trimming at V came to 4 bases and at J to 0 bases, leaving 7 bases not matched to a gene.

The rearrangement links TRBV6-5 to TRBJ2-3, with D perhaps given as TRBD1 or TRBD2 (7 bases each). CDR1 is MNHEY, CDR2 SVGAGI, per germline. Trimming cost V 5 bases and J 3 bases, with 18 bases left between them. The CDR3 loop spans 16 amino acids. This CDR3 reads CASSTRQGGITDTQYF. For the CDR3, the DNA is TGTGCCAGCAGTACCCGACAGGGAGGGATAACAGATACGCAGTATTTT.

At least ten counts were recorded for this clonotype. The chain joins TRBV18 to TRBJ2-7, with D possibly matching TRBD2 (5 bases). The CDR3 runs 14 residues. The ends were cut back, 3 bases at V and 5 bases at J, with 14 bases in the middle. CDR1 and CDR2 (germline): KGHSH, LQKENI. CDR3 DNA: TGTGCCAGCTCACCGCGGGTTGGAAGAGACGAGCAGTACTTC. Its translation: CASSPRVGRDEQYF.

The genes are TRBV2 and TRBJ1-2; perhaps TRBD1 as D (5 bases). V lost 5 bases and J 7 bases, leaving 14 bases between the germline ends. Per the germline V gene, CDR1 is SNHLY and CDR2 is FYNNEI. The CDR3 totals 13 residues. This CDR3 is CASSFQGNAGYTF. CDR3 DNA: TGTGCCAGCAGTTTTCAGGGCAACGCTGGCTACACCTTC.

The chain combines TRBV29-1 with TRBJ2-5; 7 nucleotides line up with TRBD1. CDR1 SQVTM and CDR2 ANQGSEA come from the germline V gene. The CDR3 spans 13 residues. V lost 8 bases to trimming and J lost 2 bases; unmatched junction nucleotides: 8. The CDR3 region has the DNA TGCAGCTTGGAACGGGACAGACAAGAGACCCAGTACTTC. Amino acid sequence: CSLERDRQETQYF.

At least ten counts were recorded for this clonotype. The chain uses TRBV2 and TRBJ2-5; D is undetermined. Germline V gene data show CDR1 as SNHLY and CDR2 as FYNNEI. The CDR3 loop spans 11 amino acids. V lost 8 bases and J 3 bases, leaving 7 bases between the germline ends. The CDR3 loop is CASGGEETQYF. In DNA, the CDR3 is TGTGCCAGCGGTGGGGAAGAGACCCAGTACTTC.

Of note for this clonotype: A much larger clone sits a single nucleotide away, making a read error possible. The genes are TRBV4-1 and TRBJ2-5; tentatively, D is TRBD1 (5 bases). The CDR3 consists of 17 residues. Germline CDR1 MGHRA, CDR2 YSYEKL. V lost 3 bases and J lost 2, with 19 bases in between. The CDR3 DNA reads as TGCGCCAGCAGCCACGTAGGCAGGGCCCTATCTCAAGAGACCCAGTACTTC. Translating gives CASSHVGRALSQETQYF.

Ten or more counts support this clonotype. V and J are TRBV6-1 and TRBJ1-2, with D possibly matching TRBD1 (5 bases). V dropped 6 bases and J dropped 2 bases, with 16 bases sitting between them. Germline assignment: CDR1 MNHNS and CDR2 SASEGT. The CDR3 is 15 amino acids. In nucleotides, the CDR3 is TGTGCCAGCAGGCCAGAAGAGGGACTCAACTATGGCTACACCTTC. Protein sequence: CASRPEEGLNYGYTF.

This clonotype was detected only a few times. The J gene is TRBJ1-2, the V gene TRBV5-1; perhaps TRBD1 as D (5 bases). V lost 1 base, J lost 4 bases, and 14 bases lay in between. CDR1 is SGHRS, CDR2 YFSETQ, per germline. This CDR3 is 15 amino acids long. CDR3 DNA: TGCGCCAGCAGCTTGTCCGCCAGGGCAGGCTATGGCTACACCTTC. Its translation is CASSLSARAGYGYTF.

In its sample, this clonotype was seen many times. This chain's CDR3 is CSARDQGTLNTEAFF. CDR3 coding DNA: TGCAGTGCTAGAGATCAGGGCACGCTGAACACTGAAGCTTTCTTT. The chain carries TRBV20-1 and TRBJ1-1, with D perhaps matching TRBD1 (5 bases). The CDR3 spans 15 residues. V lost 0 bases and J 0 bases, leaving 11 bases between the germline ends. CDR1 is DFQATT and CDR2 is SNEGSKA in the germline V gene (reference sequence).

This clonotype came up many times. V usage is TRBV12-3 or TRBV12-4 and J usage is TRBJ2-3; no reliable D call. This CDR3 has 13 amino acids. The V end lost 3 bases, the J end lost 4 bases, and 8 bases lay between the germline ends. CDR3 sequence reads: CASSLARPDTQYF. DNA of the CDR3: TGTGCCAGCAGTTTGGCTAGACCAGATACGCAGTATTTT.